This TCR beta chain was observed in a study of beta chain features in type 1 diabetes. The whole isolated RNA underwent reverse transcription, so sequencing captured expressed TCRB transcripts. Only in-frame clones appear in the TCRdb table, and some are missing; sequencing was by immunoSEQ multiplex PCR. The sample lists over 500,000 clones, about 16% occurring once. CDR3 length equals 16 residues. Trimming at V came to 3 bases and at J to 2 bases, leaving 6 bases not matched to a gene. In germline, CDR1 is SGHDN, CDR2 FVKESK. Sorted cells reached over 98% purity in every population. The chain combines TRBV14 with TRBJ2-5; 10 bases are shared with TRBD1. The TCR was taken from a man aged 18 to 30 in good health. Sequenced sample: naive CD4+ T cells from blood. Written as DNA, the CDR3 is TGTGCCAGCAGCCACGACAGGGGGCGAGGACAAGAGACCCAGTACTTC. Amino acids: CASSHDRGRGQETQYF. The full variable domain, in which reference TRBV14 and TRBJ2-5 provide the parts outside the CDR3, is EAGVTQFPSHSVIEKGQTVTLRCDPISGHDNLYWYRRVMGKEIKFLLHFVKESKQDESGMPNNRFLAERTGGTYSTLKVQPAELEDSGVYFCASSHDRGRGQETQYFGPGTRLLVL.